The following is a T cell receptor (beta chain) sequence with its context. This sample stems from a study of blood T cell repertoires in COVID-19. Germline CDR1 reads SGHVS; CDR2 reads FQNEAQ. V was shortened by 4 bases and J by 0 bases, with 9 bases between the two germline ends. This CDR3 has 14 residues. TCRdb keeps only in-frame clones here, not all; method: immunoSEQ multiplex PCR. This repertoire shows tens of thousands of clones, around two thirds found once; its top ten account for around 2.6%. The receptor comes from a human donor with acute or convalescent COVID-19. The donor label of this sample is uncertain. Sample: peripheral blood. The rearrangement uses TRBV7-8 and TRBJ1-1; D unclear. CDR3 sequence (DNA): TGTGCCAGCAGCTCCCTCGGTCTGAACACTGAAGCTTTCTTT. Protein product: CASSSLGLNTEAFF.